This entry features one T cell receptor beta chain sequence. Produced via immunoSEQ multiplex PCR; TCRdb's table is partial and in-frame only. In the table there are some 190,000 clones, 76% of which are singletons. This entry is derived from a study of blood T cell repertoires in COVID-19. Germline trimming cut 5 bases from V and 0 bases from J; bases unmatched to any gene: 5. The CDR3 spans 17 residues. Germline lookup yields CDR1 SEHNR and CDR2 FQNEAQ (reference sequence). Sequencing was carried out using PBMCs or T cells enriched from blood (not recorded which). The V call is TRBV7-9, the J call TRBJ2-2; 11 nucleotides agree with TRBD2. The clonotype was recovered from a woman aged 45-60 years with acute COVID-19. CDR3 sequence: CASSRGLAGANTGELFF. CDR3 nucleotides: TGTGCCAGCAGCCGCGGACTAGCGGGCGCGAACACCGGGGAGCTGTTTTTT.